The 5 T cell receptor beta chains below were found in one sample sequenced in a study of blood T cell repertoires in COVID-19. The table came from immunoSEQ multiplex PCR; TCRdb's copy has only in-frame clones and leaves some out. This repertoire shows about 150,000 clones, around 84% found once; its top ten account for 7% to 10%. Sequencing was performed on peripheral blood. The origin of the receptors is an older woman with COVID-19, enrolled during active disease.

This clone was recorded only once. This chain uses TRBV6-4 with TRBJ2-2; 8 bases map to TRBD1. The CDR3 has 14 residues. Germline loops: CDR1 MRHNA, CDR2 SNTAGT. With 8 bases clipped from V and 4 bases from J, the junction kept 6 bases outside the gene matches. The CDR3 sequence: CASRTGLGTGELFF. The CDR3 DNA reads TGTGCCAGCCGGACAGGGTTAGGCACCGGGGAGCTGTTTTTT.

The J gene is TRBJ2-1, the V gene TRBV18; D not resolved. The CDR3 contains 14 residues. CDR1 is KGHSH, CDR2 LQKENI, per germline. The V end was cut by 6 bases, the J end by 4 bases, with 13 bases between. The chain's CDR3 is CASSAAAQYNEQFF. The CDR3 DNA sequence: TGTGCCAGCTCTGCGGCGGCCCAATACAATGAGCAGTTCTTC.

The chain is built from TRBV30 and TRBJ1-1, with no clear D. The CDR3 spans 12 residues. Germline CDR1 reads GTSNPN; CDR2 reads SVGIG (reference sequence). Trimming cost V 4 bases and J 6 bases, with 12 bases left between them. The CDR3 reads CAWNGKEAEAFF. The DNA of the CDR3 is TGTGCCTGGAATGGGAAGGAGGCTGAAGCTTTCTTT.

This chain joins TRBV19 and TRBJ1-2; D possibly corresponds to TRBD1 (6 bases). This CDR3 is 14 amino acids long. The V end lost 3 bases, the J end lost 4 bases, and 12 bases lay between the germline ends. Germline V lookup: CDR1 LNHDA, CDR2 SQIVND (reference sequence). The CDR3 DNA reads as TGTGCCAGTAGTATTACGGACAGCGGCTATGGCTACACCTTC. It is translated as CASSITDSGYGYTF.

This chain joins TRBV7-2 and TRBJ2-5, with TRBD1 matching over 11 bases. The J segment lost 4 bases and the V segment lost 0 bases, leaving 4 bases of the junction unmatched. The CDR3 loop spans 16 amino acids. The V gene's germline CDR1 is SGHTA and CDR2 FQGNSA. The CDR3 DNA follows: TGTGCCAGCAGCTTAGCGAGGACAGGGGGCGGAGAGACCCAGTACTTC. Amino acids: CASSLARTGGGETQYF.